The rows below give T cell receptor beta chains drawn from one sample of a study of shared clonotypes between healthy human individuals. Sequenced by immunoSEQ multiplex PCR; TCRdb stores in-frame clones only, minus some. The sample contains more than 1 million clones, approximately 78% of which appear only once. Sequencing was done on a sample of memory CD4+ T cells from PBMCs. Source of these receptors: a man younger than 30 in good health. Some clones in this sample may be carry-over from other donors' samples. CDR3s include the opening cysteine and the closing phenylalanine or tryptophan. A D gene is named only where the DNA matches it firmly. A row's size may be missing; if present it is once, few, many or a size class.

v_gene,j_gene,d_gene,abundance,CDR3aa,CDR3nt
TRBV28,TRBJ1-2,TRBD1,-,CASSDPGQGNYGYTF,TGTGCCAGCAGTGACCCGGGACAGGGTAACTATGGCTACACCTTC
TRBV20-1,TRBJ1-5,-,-,CSAIEGKPQHF,TGCAGTGCCATAGAGGGAAAGCCCCAGCATTTT
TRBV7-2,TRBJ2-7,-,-,CASSLDWPYEQYF,TGTGCCAGCAGCTTAGATTGGCCATACGAGCAGTACTTC
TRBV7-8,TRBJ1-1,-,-,CASSFRDSNTEAFF,TGTGCCAGCAGCTTCCGGGATAGTAACACTGAAGCTTTCTTT
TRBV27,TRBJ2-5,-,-,CASSRPGGKETQYF,TGTGCCAGCAGCCGCCCGGGGGGCAAAGAGACCCAGTACTTC
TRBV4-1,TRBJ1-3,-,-,CASSLIGTLGRAAGNTIYF,TGCGCCAGCAGTCTAATAGGTACCCTTGGGAGAGCCGCTGGAAACACCATATATTTT
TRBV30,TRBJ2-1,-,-,CAWSIYNEQFF,TGTGCCTGGAGTATTTACAATGAGCAGTTCTTC
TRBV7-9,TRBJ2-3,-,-,CASSLDIDTQYF,TGTGCCAGCAGCTTAGATATAGATACGCAGTATTTT
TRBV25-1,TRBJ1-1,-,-,CASSEYGQGIKRSTEAFF,TGTGCCAGCAGTGAATACGGGCAGGGGATAAAACGGAGCACTGAAGCTTTCTTT
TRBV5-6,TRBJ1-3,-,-,CASSLATGTGNTIYF,TGTGCCAGCAGCTTGGCTACAGGGACAGGAAACACCATATATTTT
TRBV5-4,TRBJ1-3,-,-,CASSLGRSGNTIYF,TGTGCCAGCAGCTTGGGCAGGTCTGGAAACACCATATATTTT
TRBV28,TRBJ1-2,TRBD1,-,CASSSATGTGIYGYTF,TGTGCCAGCAGTTCCGCAACCGGGACAGGGATCTATGGCTACACCTTC
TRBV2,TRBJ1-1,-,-,CASAPGGPYTEAFF,TGTGCCAGCGCCCCCGGGGGGCCCTACACTGAAGCTTTCTTT
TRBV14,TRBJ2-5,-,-,CASSQGQGGGETQYF,TGTGCCAGCAGCCAAGGGCAGGGCGGAGGGGAGACCCAGTACTTC
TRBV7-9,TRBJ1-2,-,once,CASTLDYGYTF,TGTGCCAGCACATTGGACTATGGCTACACCTTC
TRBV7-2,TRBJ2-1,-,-,CASSFGRSSYNEQFF,TGTGCCAGCAGCTTTGGACGGAGCTCCTACAATGAGCAGTTCTTC
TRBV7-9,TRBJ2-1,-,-,CASSSALGPGINEQFF,TGTGCCAGCAGCTCTGCCCTGGGACCGGGGATCAATGAGCAGTTCTTC
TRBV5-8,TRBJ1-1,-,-,CASSPWMNTEAFF,TGTGCCAGCAGCCCATGGATGAACACTGAAGCTTTCTTT
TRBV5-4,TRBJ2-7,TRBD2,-,CASSFGGGRGYEQYF,TGTGCCAGCAGCTTCGGGGGAGGGCGCGGCTACGAGCAGTACTTC
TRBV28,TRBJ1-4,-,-,CASGGGASNEKLFF,TGTGCCTCCGGCGGGGGGGCAAGTAATGAAAAACTGTTTTTT
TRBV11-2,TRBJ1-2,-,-,CASSSITGRNYGYTF,TGTGCCAGCAGCTCGATCACAGGCCGGAACTATGGCTACACCTTC
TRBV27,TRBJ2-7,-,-,CASSLWRESEQYF,TGTGCCAGCAGTTTATGGAGGGAATCCGAGCAGTACTTC
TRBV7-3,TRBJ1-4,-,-,CASSLTINEKLFF,TGTGCCAGCAGCTTGACTATTAATGAAAAACTGTTTTTT
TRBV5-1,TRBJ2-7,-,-,CASSGSHVGSYEQYF,TGCGCCAGCAGCGGGAGTCACGTCGGGTCCTACGAGCAGTACTTC
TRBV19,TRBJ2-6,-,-,CASSISGLGANVLTF,TGTGCCAGTAGTATTTCAGGGTTAGGGGCCAACGTCCTGACTTTC